This section outlines one T cell receptor beta chain sequence together with its context. Its target is unknown. CDR3 size: 14 residues. CDR1 is MDHEN and CDR2 is SYDVKM in the germline V gene. Trimming removed 5 bases at V and 0 bases at J, with 11 bases between. This sample is drawn from a study of shared clonotypes between healthy human individuals. Study-wide points: Relative to their counterparts shared across all four donors, non-shared clonotypes exhibited diminished generation probabilities. Naive subsets generally had larger estimated richness than memory subsets.

Researchers divided each subset's genomic DNA evenly across several immunoSEQ plates. Using immunoSEQ multiplex PCR, the repertoire was profiled, and TCRdb retains in-frame clones only, with some absent. The sample records around 2.1 million clones, 93% being singletons. The naive CD8 population came from CD45RO-negative cells selected for CCR7, without terminally differentiated effector memory CD45RA+ cells. The donors, healthy adults who were HIV-negative, had experienced no recent acute infections or vaccinations. The sequencing sample was made of naive CD8+ T cells from PBMCs. The chain recombines TRBV28 with TRBJ2-7; D call uncertain. The origin of this receptor is a man aged 18 to 30 in good health. Some clones in this sample may be carry-over from other donors' samples. CDR3 in amino acids: CASSVPWSSYEQYF. The CDR3 DNA reads TGTGCCAGCAGTGTGCCATGGAGCTCCTACGAGCAGTACTTC. Combining the CDR3 with reference TRBV28 and TRBJ2-7 gives the whole variable domain DVKVTQSSRYLVKRTGEKVFLECVQDMDHENMFWYRQDPGLGLRLIYFSYDVKMKEKGDIPEGYSVSREKKERFSLILESASTNQTSMYLCASSVPWSSYEQYFGPGTRLTVT.